The source of this TCR beta chain is a study of T cell responses to AZD1222 COVID-19 vaccine (dated by TCRdb to about 2021). Looking at the study overall: A total of under 250 trial participants underwent TCR sequencing, of whom some 200 had received two doses of AZD1222 and roughly 26 had received two doses of the MenACWY control vaccine. Enrollment into the trials was organized by age into subgroups of 18-55, 56-69 and 70-plus years, and those subgroups contained about 160, 30 and 59 TCR-sequenced participants, respectively.

The CDR3 goes from the cysteine to the phenylalanine over 17 residues. Here the CDR3 DNA is all that survives: 51 bases in frame from base 1. For CDR1 and CDR2, the germline V gene (reference sequence) lists MNHEY and SMNVEV. The V end gives up 6 bases and the J end 3 bases, leaving 13 bases in the junction not matched to a gene. The time point label of this sample denotes: about 28 days (+/-7) after the second vaccine dose. AZD1222 recipients given second doses at about 4 weeks or at about 12 weeks were pooled, since spike-specific TCR depth and breadth were not found to differ between the two schedules. Samples from vaccinated people were obtained from the UK trials COV001 and COV002, which included a single-blind randomized controlled phase 2/3 trial of AZD1222 (ChAdOx1 nCoV-19) in healthy adults. For TCRbeta chain sequencing, PBMC samples were collected from trial participants at day 0 and at day 28 after the second dose.

Of note for this clone: Its antigen target is currently unknown. Nothing much larger sits one base from this clone, and base qualities are not available.

Study-level results and caveats: Conclusions about previously exposed vaccinees are limited because only five to seven AZD1222 recipients were SARS-CoV-2 seropositive at baseline. After two AZD1222 doses, spike-specific TCR breadth and depth were significantly higher than at day 0 and than in MenACWY recipients. Nearly half of unique spike-specific TCRs reportedly recognized epitopes outside regions mutated in the B.1.351 and B.1.1.7 variants. Vaccine-associated CD4 TCRs spanned the whole spike protein, with dominant responses in regions 160-218 and 743-854. The 56-69-year group was small, and its depth increase did not reach significance, likely because of low power. Most participants were white British and females outnumbered males, and the authors suggested that clonal diversity may have been underestimated. No day 14 peak-response samples were available, so repertoires were characterized only after the peak T cell response.

The CDR3 regions of human TCRbeta chains were analyzed by immunosequencing. In the source study's methods: TCRs in the repertoires were matched against a reference library of SARS-CoV-2-specific TCRs that had been generated with the MIRA antigen-specificity platform. Breadth meant the fraction of unique TCRs that were SARS-CoV-2-associated, whereas depth meant the fraction of total T cells that were SARS-CoV-2-associated. Using the MIRA data, each spike-specific TCR was assigned both to the spike region to which the TCR was reactive and to a CD4 or CD8 class. Log10-transformed breadth and depth values were compared by one-way ANOVA with Sidak's multiple comparisons tests. In TCRdb, the immuneACCESS table is reduced to in-frame sequences with V and J assigned. These tables do not hold every clone; where another copy was compared, an unresolved V gene accounts for under half, and the others remain unexplained. V and J calls and clone size are those listed in that table; D and trimming were worked out from the DNA. The sample profile shows 70,000 to 95,000 clones; more than 85% of them were found once. 25% to 30% of the sample is held by the ten biggest clonotypes.

This receptor was identified in an adult who received the AZD1222 COVID-19 vaccine. The V and J genes are TRBV27 and TRBJ2-2, with 7 middle bases fitting TRBD2. The starting material was peripheral blood, obtained 28 days after the second AZD1222 dose. The nucleotide sequence is given as TGTGCCAGCAGCCCTCGACTAGCCCTTCTCGACACCGGGGAGCTGTTTTTT. This translates into CASSPRLALLDTGELFF.